This TCR beta chain emerged from a study of CD8 T cells in Susac syndrome. Reverse transcription of about 0.5 to 1 ug RNA was carried out with random hexamers. One entry per CDR3 protein, called by TCRdb with MiXCR from the immunoSEQ multiplex PCR reads. The repertoire includes 70,000 to 100,000 distinct CDR3 sequences, around 93% of them detected once, and over 0.25% sits in the top ten. Germline V CDR1 and CDR2: SEHNR, FQNEAQ (reference sequence). CDR3 length: 15 residues. Between the trimmed V and J ends, which lost 8 bases and 4 bases, there was a span of 20 bases. While CD8+ and CD4+ T cells were isolated negatively, TEMRA cells were enriched by FACS.

The chain uses TRBV7-9 and TRBJ1-2; a weak D match, TRBD1 (5 bases). The sequencing sample was made of CD8+ T cells from PBMCs. The TCR sequence derives from a human donor in good health. DNA of the CDR3: TGTGCCAGCGTCCCCGGGACTCTATCCCCCTATGGCTACACCTTC. Protein: CASVPGTLSPYGYTF.